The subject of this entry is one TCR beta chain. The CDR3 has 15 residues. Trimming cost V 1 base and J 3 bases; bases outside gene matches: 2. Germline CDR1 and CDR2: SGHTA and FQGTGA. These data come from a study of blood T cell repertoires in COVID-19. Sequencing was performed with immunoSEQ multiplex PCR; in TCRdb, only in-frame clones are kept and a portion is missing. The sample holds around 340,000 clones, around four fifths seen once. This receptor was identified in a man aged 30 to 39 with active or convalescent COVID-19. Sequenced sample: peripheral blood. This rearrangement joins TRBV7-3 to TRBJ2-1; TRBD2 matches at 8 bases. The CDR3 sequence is CASSLRLAGYNEQFF. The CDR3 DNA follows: TGTGCCAGCAGCTTAAGGCTAGCGGGCTACAATGAGCAGTTCTTC.